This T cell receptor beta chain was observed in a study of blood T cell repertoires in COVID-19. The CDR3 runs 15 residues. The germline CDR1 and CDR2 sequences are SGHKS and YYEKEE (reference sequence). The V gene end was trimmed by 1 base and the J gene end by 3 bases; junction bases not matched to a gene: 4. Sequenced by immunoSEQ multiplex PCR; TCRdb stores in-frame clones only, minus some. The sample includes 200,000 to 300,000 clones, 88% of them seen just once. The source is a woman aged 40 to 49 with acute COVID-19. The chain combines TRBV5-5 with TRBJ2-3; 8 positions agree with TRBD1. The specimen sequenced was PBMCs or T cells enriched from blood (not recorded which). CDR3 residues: CASSLLTGATDTQYF. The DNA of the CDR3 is TGTGCCAGCAGCTTGTTGACAGGGGCAACAGATACGCAGTATTTT.